Presented here are 8 T cell receptor beta chains from one specimen sequenced in a study of blood T cells in healthy people across ages. For the second PCR, which ran for 7 to 11 cycles, a sample-barcoded 5' primer and a J-beta primer mix were used. In TCRdb, the 5' RACE reads were re-called with MiXCR into one record per CDR3 protein. The sample yields roughly 1,000,000 distinct CDR3 sequences, less than 25% seen once. These data were also reused for a study on T cells of mothers and their children.

Specimen: blood. The receptors stem from a girl aged 2-15 years in good health.

This chain joins TRBV12-3 or TRBV12-4 and TRBJ2-7; possibly TRBD2 for D (6 bases). The CDR3 spans 13 residues. V gave up 3 bases and J gave up 5 bases, with 11 bases separating them. This CDR3 reads CASSFGGYNEQYF. The CDR3 nucleotides are TGTGCCAGCAGTTTTGGAGGGTATAACGAGCAGTACTTC.

The gene calls are TRBV28 and TRBJ1-2, with D unclear. This CDR3 is 13 amino acids long. With 5 bases removed from V and 11 bases from J, the gap between germline ends came to 18 bases. Per germline, CDR1 MDHEN and CDR2 SYDVKM. The CDR3 coding sequence is TGTGCCAGCAGTCAGACGCGGGGTTCTGAATACACCTTC. Translation: CASSQTRGSEYTF.

The V and J genes are TRBV6-6 and TRBJ2-1; possibly TRBD2 for D (7 bases). Germline-derived CDR1 and CDR2 are MNHNY and SVGAGI (reference sequence). CDR3 size: 14 residues. V lost 2 bases and J lost 6, with 11 bases in between. The CDR3 sequence: CASSYEGGPNEQFF. CDR3 coding DNA: TGTGCCAGCAGTTACGAGGGGGGGCCCAATGAGCAGTTCTTC.

This chain connects TRBV20-1 to TRBJ2-1; 14 bases map to TRBD2. This CDR3 spans 15 amino acids. The V gene's germline CDR1 is DFQATT and CDR2 SNEGSKA (reference sequence). V dropped 3 bases and J dropped 2; count of bases not matched to a gene: 0. CDR3 bases: TGCAGTGCTAGGACTAGCGGGAGGGCCTACAATGAGCAGTTCTTC. It encodes CSARTSGRAYNEQFF.

This clonotype was found a few times. The chain combines TRBV11-2 with TRBJ1-4; 8 bases map to TRBD1. CDR1 is SGHAT and CDR2 is FQNNGV in the germline V gene. V lost 6 bases and J lost 7; bases outside the gene matches: 10. The CDR3 loop spans 15 amino acids. The CDR3 DNA reads TGTGCCAGCAGGGTCTCAGGGGGCGCCGGTGAAAAACTGTTTTTT. Its protein product is CASRVSGGAGEKLFF. Full variable domain (missing parts from reference TRBV11-2 and TRBJ1-4): EAGVAQSPRYKIIEKRQSVAFWCNPISGHATLYWYQQILGQGPKLLIQFQNNGVVDDSQLPKDRFSAERLKGVDSTLKIQPAKLEDSAVYLCASRVSGGAGEKLFFGSGTQLSVL.

This clonotype has at least ten counts. This CDR3 reads CASSYPRWETQYF. The CDR3 DNA follows: TGTGCCAGCAGTTACCCACGGTGGGAGACCCAGTACTTC. The chain employs TRBV6-2 or TRBV6-3 and TRBJ2-5; D call uncertain. From germline, CDR1 is MNHEY and CDR2 SVGEGT. The CDR3 totals 13 residues. V dropped 2 bases and J dropped 5 bases, with 9 bases sitting between them.

This clonotype occurred a few times. This chain connects TRBV7-8 to TRBJ2-7, with D possibly matching TRBD1 (5 bases). Trimming pared 7 bases from V and 6 bases from J, leaving 22 bases between. There are 15 residues in the CDR3. The germline gives CDR1 SGHVS, CDR2 FQNEAQ. Written as DNA, the CDR3 is TGTGCCAGCAACATAGCAGGGATGTTAACCCCCGAGCAGTACTTC. Translating gives CASNIAGMLTPEQYF.

In this sample, this clonotype turned up a few times. The chain recombines TRBV5-1 with TRBJ2-7; D is undetermined. V was pared by 0 bases and J by 2 bases, with 15 bases between. This CDR3 has 16 amino acids. The germline CDR1 and CDR2 sequences are SGHRS and YFSETQ. CDR3 in DNA: TGCGCCAGCAGCTTGGGTCCTCGGCAGGCCGCCTACGAGCAGTACTTC. Its protein is CASSLGPRQAAYEQYF.